The present TCR beta chain was sequenced within a study of T-cell memory formation after mild COVID-19. Points from the study as a whole: Clones shrinking from day 15 to 85 showed even CD4/CD8 mixes; later expanders tilted CD4+.

TCRdb ran MiXCR on the 5' RACE reads and lists one entry per CDR3 protein. The sample yields approximately 490,000 distinct CDR3 sequences, roughly 20% seen once. This clonotype turned up a few times. As yet, its antigen is unknown. CDR3 size: 15 residues. The TCR was taken from an adult woman who had mild COVID-19 (a few samples of this study predate the infection). Cell type and time point are not known. V gene TRBV21-1 combines with J gene TRBJ2-2; the D call in the table, TRBD2, was not verified against the DNA. TRBV21-1 is a documented pseudogene. The sequencing sample was made of PBMCs or a T cell subset sorted from them (not recorded which). CDR3 sequence reads: CASRTSGRFSGELFF. DNA for the CDR3: TGTGCCAGCAGAACTAGCGGGAGATTTTCCGGGGAGCTGTTTTTT.